These 19 T cell receptor beta chains originate from one sample sequenced in a study of long-term antiretroviral therapy in people with HIV. At the survey level, the v3.0 immunoSEQ assay was run. Sequenced by immunoSEQ multiplex PCR; TCRdb stores in-frame clones only, minus some. The table has about 12,000 clones, more than 75% seen once. The sample was unsorted PBMCs, taken just over 8 years after starting antiretroviral therapy. The source of these receptors is a man aged 50-59 years with HIV.

This chain links TRBV23-1 with TRBJ1-1, with D tentatively TRBD1 (5 bases). TRBV23-1 qualifies as an ORF whose function is uncertain. CDR3 length equals 16 residues. The V and J ends lost 3 bases and 1 base respectively, with 15 bases between them. The chain's CDR3 is CASSQGPREANTEAFF. CDR3 bases: TGCGCCAGCAGTCAGGGGCCCCGGGAAGCGAACACTGAAGCTTTCTTT.

There are a few counts of this clone. This chain uses TRBV2 with TRBJ1-6, with D tentatively TRBD1 (5 bases). Germline V gene data show CDR1 as SNHLY and CDR2 as FYNNEI. The V and J ends lost 6 bases and 8 bases respectively, with 17 bases between them. This CDR3 comprises 15 residues. The CDR3 DNA follows: TGTGCCAGCAGACGAAGGGGAGATTCTGATTCACCCCTCCACTTT. Translation gives CASRRRGDSDSPLHF. The whole variable domain, remainder taken from reference TRBV2 and TRBJ1-6, is EPEVTQTPSHQVTQMGQEVILRCVPISNHLYFYWYRQILGQKVEFLVSFYNNEISEKSEIFDDQFSVERPDGSNFTLKIRSTKLEDSAMYFCASRRRGDSDSPLHFGNGTRLTVT.

The chain recombines TRBV19 with TRBJ2-2; the D is unclear. There are 15 residues in the CDR3. The ends were cut back, 5 bases at V and 3 bases at J, with 13 bases in the middle. CDR1 and CDR2 from the germline V gene are LNHDA and SQIVND (reference sequence). For the CDR3, the DNA is TGTGCCAGTAGTGGCCCTCGGACCGACACCGGGGAGCTGTTTTTT. Translation gives CASSGPRTDTGELFF.

The chain's CDR3 is CASKTLKEIDTGELFF. CDR3 coding DNA: TGTGCCAGCAAAACGCTAAAGGAAATCGACACCGGGGAGCTGTTTTTT. The chain recombines TRBV5-6 with TRBJ2-2; the D is unclear. Germline assignment: CDR1 SGHDT and CDR2 YYEEEE. The length of the CDR3 is 16 residues. The V gene lost 6 bases and the J gene lost 3 bases, with 18 bases spanning the gap.

The chain carries TRBV2 and TRBJ1-5, with D tentatively TRBD1 (5 bases). The germline V gene encodes CDR1 SNHLY and CDR2 FYNNEI. Trimming cost V 5 bases and J 0 bases, with 17 bases left between them. The CDR3 runs to 17 residues. CDR3 region: CASSRDSAFYSNQPQHF. CDR3 coding DNA: TGTGCCAGCAGTCGTGACAGCGCGTTTTATAGCAATCAGCCCCAGCATTTT.

This chain connects TRBV2 to TRBJ1-1; D perhaps matches TRBD1 (6 bases). CDR1 and CDR2 (germline): SNHLY, FYNNEI. The V end was cut by 7 bases, the J end by 5 bases, with 17 bases between. This CDR3 is built from 14 residues. CDR3 residues: CASTLGGGITEAFF. The CDR3 DNA reads TGTGCCAGCACCCTAGGGGGGGGTATTACTGAAGCTTTCTTT.

The chain joins TRBV6-6 to TRBJ1-1; 10 nucleotides align to TRBD1. The CDR3 extends over 13 amino acids. After removal of 8 bases from V and 3 bases from J, the junction contained 3 bases not matched to a gene. Per germline, CDR1 MNHNY and CDR2 SVGAGI (reference sequence). CDR3 DNA sequence: TGTGCCAGCGGGACAGGGGTGTACACTGAAGCTTTCTTT. This gives the protein CASGTGVYTEAFF.

This clone was detected once. The chain recombines TRBV5-1 with TRBJ2-3, with 8 bases identical to TRBD1. CDR1 is SGHRS, CDR2 YFSETQ, per germline. The CDR3 totals 13 residues. V gave up 4 bases and J gave up 5 bases; unmatched junction bases: 3. The CDR3 sequence: CASSLQGGDTQYF. CDR3 sequence (DNA): TGCGCCAGCAGCCTACAGGGGGGAGATACGCAGTATTTT.

This clone has only one observation. The rearrangement uses TRBV28 and TRBJ2-1, with a possible D match to TRBD2 (5 bases). Germline V lookup: CDR1 MDHEN, CDR2 SYDVKM. V was clipped by 3 bases and J by 4 bases, with 7 bases between them. This CDR3 comprises 13 residues. CDR3 in amino acids: CASSLSGYNEQFF. The CDR3 DNA is TGTGCCAGCAGTTTGTCGGGGTACAATGAGCAGTTCTTC.

The chain links TRBV5-6 to TRBJ2-7; no firm D call. Deletions cut 0 bases from V and 5 bases from J, with 9 bases between. The germline CDR1 and CDR2 sequences are SGHDT and YYEEEE. The CDR3 has 13 amino acids. CDR3 residues: CASSLGRLDEQYF. CDR3 bases: TGTGCCAGCAGCTTGGGTCGGCTGGACGAGCAGTACTTC. Supplemented by reference TRBV5-6 and TRBJ2-7, the full variable domain reads DAGVTQSPTHLIKTRGQQVTLRCSPKSGHDTVSWYQQALGQGPQFIFQYYEEEERQRGNFPDRFSGHQFPNYSSELNVNALLLGDSALYLCASSLGRLDEQYFGPGTRLTVT.

The CDR3 sequence: CASSGCGEGWQPQHF. In DNA form, the CDR3 reads TGTGCCAGCAGCGGCTGTGGTGAAGGGTGGCAGCCCCAGCATTTT. V and J are TRBV21-1 and TRBJ1-5. TRBV21-1 is tagged as a pseudogene. This CDR3 region has 15 residues.

The chain links TRBV10-3 to TRBJ2-7; TRBD2 agrees at 11 bases. V dropped 9 bases and J dropped 2; count of bases not matched to a gene: 0. Germline values: CDR1 ENHRY, CDR2 SYGVKD. There are 12 residues in the CDR3. The CDR3 DNA is TGTGCCATTAGCGGGGGGGCCTACGAGCAGTACTTC. Its translation is CAISGGAYEQYF.

The gene calls are TRBV27 and TRBJ2-7; the match to TRBD1 covers 9 bases. Germline values: CDR1 MNHEY, CDR2 SMNVEV (reference sequence). The CDR3 sequence is 14 residues long. V lost 5 bases, J lost 6 bases, and 8 bases stayed unmatched. The CDR3 coding sequence is TGTGCCAGCAGTAACAGGGGGCTCCTAAGCGAGCAGTACTTC. Translating it yields CASSNRGLLSEQYF.

This chain uses TRBV2 with TRBJ2-5; 11 nucleotides line up with TRBD1. The germline CDR1 and CDR2 sequences are SNHLY and FYNNEI. V lost 7 bases, J lost 4 bases, and 5 bases stayed unmatched. The CDR3 contains 14 residues. CDR3 sequence reads: CASIIGTGGETQYF. CDR3 DNA: TGTGCCAGCATCATAGGGACAGGGGGAGAGACCCAGTACTTC.

The rearrangement joins TRBV27 to TRBJ1-2; 10 nucleotides align to TRBD1. This CDR3 has 15 residues. Germline-derived CDR1 and CDR2 are MNHEY and SMNVEV (reference sequence). Trimming cost V 4 bases and J 7 bases; bases outside gene matches: 9. The CDR3 loop reads CASSSRDRGASGYTF. The CDR3 coding sequence is TGTGCCAGCAGTTCCCGGGACAGGGGCGCGAGTGGCTACACCTTC.

The rearrangement uses TRBV7-9 and TRBJ2-5; D may correspond to TRBD1 or TRBD2 (6 bases each). CDR1 and CDR2 from the germline V gene are SEHNR and FQNEAQ (reference sequence). The CDR3 has 15 residues. V lost 3 bases, J lost 1 base, and 12 bases lay in between. CDR3 sequence: CASSFGGGGQETQYF. The CDR3 coding sequence is TGTGCCAGCAGCTTCGGAGGAGGGGGCCAAGAGACCCAGTACTTC.

This clone was detected only a few times. V gene TRBV18 combines with J gene TRBJ1-1; D remains unclear. The CDR3 totals 14 residues. With 3 bases removed from V and 6 bases from J, the gap between germline ends came to 14 bases. CDR1 is KGHSH and CDR2 is LQKENI in the germline V gene. The CDR3 reads CASSPSGEGAEAFF. CDR3 DNA sequence: TGTGCCAGCTCACCTTCGGGAGAAGGTGCTGAAGCTTTCTTT.

J is TRBJ1-5 and V is TRBV2, with D maybe TRBD1 (5 bases). CDR3 size: 18 residues. Per germline, CDR1 SNHLY and CDR2 FYNNEI. The V end was cut by 4 bases, the J end by 1 base, with 20 bases between. CDR3 sequence (DNA): TGTGCCAGCAGTGCGGAGGGGCTTTGGATTAGGAGCAATCAGCCCCAGCATTTT. Protein sequence: CASSAEGLWIRSNQPQHF.

This chain uses TRBV9 with TRBJ2-7, with 8 bases identical to TRBD1. The CDR3 is 16 amino acids. V shed 3 bases and J 2 bases; nucleotides not matched to a gene: 10. Looked up from germline, CDR1 is SGDLS and CDR2 is YYNGEE. The CDR3 is CASSAGSGTGTYEQYF. CDR3 bases: TGTGCCAGCAGCGCCGGTTCCGGGACAGGTACCTACGAGCAGTACTTC.